This record concerns one T cell receptor (beta chain) sequence. The clone's antigen remains unknown. No much larger clonotype is one base removed from it; base qualities were not supplied. The donors were healthy, HIV-negative adults who had no recently reported acute infections or vaccinations. Every donor was a Caucasian adult living in Nashville, Tennessee, USA. CD4+ T cells were enriched through magnetic negative selection, after which naive cells were positively selected on CD45RA and the remaining negative fraction served as the memory subset. After blood collection by leukapheresis, PBMCs were isolated using Ficoll-Histopaque density gradient centrifugation and then cryopreserved in the vapor phase of liquid nitrogen. Purity and quantity of every magnetically sorted T cell population were checked by analytical flow cytometry. From each sorted fraction, genomic DNA was isolated and quantified by UV absorbance on a Nanodrop 2000c.

The data originate from a study of shared clonotypes between healthy human individuals (TCRdb year 2020). The study in broad terms: A couple of women and a few men aged 18 to 49 years were included in the cohort. For each donor, CD4 naive and CD4 memory were each run on three plates, CD8 naive on two plates, and CD8 memory on one plate. Between about 0.85 and 10 billion PBMCs per donor were obtained by leukapheresis. Libraries were prepared and TCR repertoires were sequenced by different laboratories using diverse techniques, in order to increase sequencing depth and limit assay-specific biases. To estimate repertoire size and how much clonotype sharing occurs between individuals, the study deeply sequenced the blood TCR repertoires of 5 or 6 healthy adults.

Using the deep immunoSEQ assay, multiplex PCR amplified TCR CDR3 regions from genomic DNA. Genomic DNA extracted from each cell subset was distributed evenly over all wells of several immunoSEQ 96-well plates, and each plate served as one replicate. For sorted subsets, each replicate PCR was loaded with roughly 190 ng genomic DNA, equivalent to 25,000 to 35,000 T cell genomes. Purified libraries were quantified with a Qubit 3.0 fluorometer, sized on a Bioanalyzer 2100, and re-quantified with the KAPA Library Quantification kit. Each immunoSEQ 96-well plate was sequenced on its own single-read 150-cycle Illumina NextSeq 550 flow cell. The original pipeline was this. Because the immunoSEQ output included only junctional sequences and no quality scores, the filtering could not be the same as the filtering used for full-length reads. Sequences were annotated with PyIR, a Python wrapper for IgBLAST v1.9, and V/J genes and CDR3 were assigned using IMGT germline references. Reads were removed for weak V/J assignments (E-value above 1e-6), missing CDR3, stop codons, out-of-frame junctions, or ambiguous translated residues. V3J clonotypes were defined as sequences sharing an identical inferred V gene, J gene, and CDR3 amino acid sequence. The percentage overlap between two repertoires was calculated by dividing the number of shared unique clonotypes by the size of the smaller repertoire. RTK rarefaction, the Chao1 estimator, and Recon v2.1 estimates of unobserved clonotypes were used to assess repertoire richness. Generation probabilities were computed with OLGA for all TCRbeta clonotypes obtained by the gDNA method from several donors. Not all clones reach the TCRdb copy of this immuneACCESS table, which keeps in-frame sequences only. Checked studies attribute under half of the gap to unresolved V genes and leave the rest unexplained. Clone size and the V and J calls come from that table; the DNA yielded D and trimming. Across this sample there are roughly 530,000 clones, with almost 97% seen only once. The ten largest clonotypes hold approximately 0.062% of the sample.

Beyond this particular receptor, the publication reports: Based on pairwise subsampling, the degree of clonotype sharing among donors was expected to be affected by sequencing depth. Even with the large sequencing depth, rarefaction of the sorted-subset datasets indicated that sequencing was incomplete. Sampling was limited to blood, and TCR repertoires in tissue likely differ from TCR repertoires in blood. When several donors were compared, the shared fraction of clonotypes was 5% to 6.5% for naive CD4, roughly 3.4% for naive CD8, more than 2% for memory CD4, and less than 0.45% for memory CD8. Naive subsets generally had larger estimated clonotype richness than memory subsets. Because the study included a small number of donors, the genetic and exposure-history diversity represented was limited. Compared with non-shared clonotypes, the clonotypes found in all four sorted-subset donors had higher generation probabilities.

The trim is 0 bases for V and 6 bases for J, with a gap of 11 bases between the germline ends. The germline V gene gives CDR1 as SGHTA and CDR2 as FQGTGA. CDR3 length: 14 amino acids, cysteine to phenylalanine. CDR3 DNA only is kept here, 42 bases in frame from base 1. The chain uses TRBV7-3 and TRBJ1-2, with no reliable assignment of the D segment. This sequence originates from a woman in her twenties or thirties in good health. The sequencing input was naive CD4+ T cells sorted from blood. The cell subset or site label corresponds to: CD45RA+ positively selected. For the CDR3, the sequence is CASSLTSGSNGYTF. The nucleotide sequence is given as TGTGCCAGCAGCTTAACCTCGGGGTCTAATGGCTACACCTTC. Extended through the reference TRBV7-3 and TRBJ1-2 proteins, this CDR3 yields the full variable domain: GAGVSQTPSNKVTEKGKYVELRCDPISGHTALYWYRQSLGQGPEFLIYFQGTGAADDSGLPNDRFFAVRPEGSVSTLKIQRTERGDSAVYLCASSLTSGSNGYTFGSGTRLTVV.